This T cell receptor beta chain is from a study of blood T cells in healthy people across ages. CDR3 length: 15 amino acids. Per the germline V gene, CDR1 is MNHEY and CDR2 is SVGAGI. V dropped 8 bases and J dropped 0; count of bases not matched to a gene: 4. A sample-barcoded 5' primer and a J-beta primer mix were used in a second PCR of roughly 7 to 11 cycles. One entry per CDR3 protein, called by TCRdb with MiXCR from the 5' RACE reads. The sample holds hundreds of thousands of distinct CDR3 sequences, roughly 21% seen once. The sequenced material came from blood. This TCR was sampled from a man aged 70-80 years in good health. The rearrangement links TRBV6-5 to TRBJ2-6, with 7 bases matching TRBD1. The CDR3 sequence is CASGDRFSGANVLTF. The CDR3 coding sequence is TGTGCCAGCGGGGACAGATTCTCTGGGGCCAACGTCCTGACTTTC.